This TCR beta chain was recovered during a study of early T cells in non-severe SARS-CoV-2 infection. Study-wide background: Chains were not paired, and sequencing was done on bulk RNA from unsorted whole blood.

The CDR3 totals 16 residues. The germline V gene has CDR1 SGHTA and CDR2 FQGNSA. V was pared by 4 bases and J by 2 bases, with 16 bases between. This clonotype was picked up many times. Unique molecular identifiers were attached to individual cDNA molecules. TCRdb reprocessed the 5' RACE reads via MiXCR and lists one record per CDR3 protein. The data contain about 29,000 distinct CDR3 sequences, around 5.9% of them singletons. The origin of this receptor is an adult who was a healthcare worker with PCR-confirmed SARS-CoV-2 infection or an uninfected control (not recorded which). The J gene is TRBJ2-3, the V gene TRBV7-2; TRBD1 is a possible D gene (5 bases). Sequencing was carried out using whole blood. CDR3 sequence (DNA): TGTGCCAGCAGCTATGGGGCGAACCGTGACACAGATACGCAGTATTTT. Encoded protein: CASSYGANRDTDTQYF.